This TCR beta chain comes out of a study of cytomegalovirus exposure and HLA in healthy donors. Findings and caveats of the study: In vitro assays verified that a few CMV-associated chains recognized CMV antigens specifically. Rare TCR sequences predominated, though certain public TCRs were found in many donors. Per published reports, the classifier diagnosed cytomegalovirus status with high specificity and sensitivity. Some TCR beta chains (roughly 160 of them) were listed as cytomegalovirus-associated.

The method was immunoSEQ multiplex PCR; TCRdb's version includes in-frame clones alone and lacks a portion of them. The sample records under 300,000 clones, roughly 90% being singletons. In regard to this clone: Its specificity is unknown.

The CDR3 has 15 amino acids. Germline CDR1 reads MDHEN; CDR2 reads SYDVKM. V shed 6 bases and J shed 7 bases, with 16 bases lying between them. This clonotype originated in a woman between 18 and 29 years old in good health and CMV-seronegative. The sequenced sample consisted of PBMCs. The chain recombines TRBV28 with TRBJ1-6; tentative D call: TRBD1 (5 bases). CDR3 coding DNA: TGTGCCAGCAGCGGCCCCGACAGTGGGAATTCACCCCTCCACTTT. Translation gives CASSGPDSGNSPLHF.